These T cell receptor beta chains were read from a single sample in a study of blood T cell repertoires in COVID-19. Sequencing used immunoSEQ multiplex PCR; TCRdb keeps in-frame clones, though not all of them. Counted here are about 230,000 clones, around 88% occurring once; the ten biggest clones make up roughly 2.5%. Sequenced: PBMCs or T cells enriched from blood (not recorded which). Receptors were obtained from a woman aged 40 to 55 with acute COVID-19. Both conserved end residues are part of each CDR3. D genes are given only for firm matches. Clone size is shown for a subset of rows, as once, few, many or a class of expanded clone.

size,V,D,J,DNA,CDR3
-,TRBV29-1,TRBD1,TRBJ1-2,TGCAGCGTTGGGGTGGGACAGGGGTATGGCTACACCTTC,CSVGVGQGYGYTF
-,TRBV19,TRBD2,TRBJ2-3,TGTGCCAGCCGGGGGGGGACAGATACGCAGTATTTT,CASRGGTDTQYF
-,TRBV11-2,-,TRBJ2-1,TGTGCCAGCAGCCCAGTGGCGGGGTCCTACAATGAGCAGTTCTTC,CASSPVAGSYNEQFF
-,TRBV5-4,TRBD1,TRBJ2-2,TGTGCCAGCAGCCTTGACAGGGGTTTCACCGGGGAGCTGTTTTTT,CASSLDRGFTGELFF
once,TRBV30,-,TRBJ2-3,TGTGCCTGGGGACACGCTAACACAGATACGCAGTATTTT,CAWGHANTDTQYF
-,TRBV19,TRBD1,TRBJ1-2,TGTGCCAGTAGTATACCGGGGACAGCCTTAGCTAACTATGGCTACACCTTC,CASSIPGTALANYGYTF
-,TRBV2,TRBD2,TRBJ2-1,TGTGCCAGCAGTGAACCTAGCGGGGGGCGCTACAATGAGCAGTTCTTC,CASSEPSGGRYNEQFF
-,TRBV29-1,-,TRBJ1-1,TGCAGCGGCGCCGGGTGGGGCAAAGCTTTCTTT,CSGAGWGKAFF
-,TRBV11-2,TRBD1,TRBJ1-5,TGTGCCAGCAGCTCACAGGGGGGGATCAATCAGCCCCAGCATTTT,CASSSQGGINQPQHF
-,TRBV29-1,TRBD2,TRBJ2-3,TGCAGCGTATACCCTAGCGGGAGGACAGATACGCAGTATTTT,CSVYPSGRTDTQYF
once,TRBV5-1,-,TRBJ2-5,TGCGCCAGCAGCGCGGCCGGGACTCCCACCGGGACCCAGTACTTC,CASSAAGTPTGTQYF
-,TRBV15,TRBD1,TRBJ2-3,TGTGCCACCAGCAGGGGGCAGGGGGCCAATACGCAGTATTTT,CATSRGQGANTQYF
few,TRBV27,TRBD1,TRBJ2-3,TGTGCCAGCAGTCTGGACAGGGGCACAGATACGCAGTATTTT,CASSLDRGTDTQYF
-,TRBV10-1,-,TRBJ2-2,TGCGCCAGCAGTTACAGAGCCGGGGAGCTGTTTTTT,CASSYRAGELFF
-,TRBV25-1,-,TRBJ1-2,TGTGCCAGCAGTGGTCGACCACAGGGAGCACCCTATGGCTACACCTTC,CASSGRPQGAPYGYTF
once,TRBV6-5,TRBD1,TRBJ1-2,TGTGCCAGCAGTCCGCCCCGGACAGGGGCTGGCTACACCTTC,CASSPPRTGAGYTF
-,TRBV19,-,TRBJ1-4,TGTGCCAGTTCTGGAACGGACAGTGTATTCCTCTCAACTAATGAAAAACTGTTTTTT,CASSGTDSVFLSTNEKLFF
-,TRBV19,-,TRBJ2-3,TGTGCCAGTAGTTCGCAGGGGCGGGGCACAGATACGCAGTATTTT,CASSSQGRGTDTQYF
-,TRBV4-1,-,TRBJ2-5,TGCGCCAGCAGCCAAGGACCTAGGGGGACCCAGTACTTC,CASSQGPRGTQYF
-,TRBV10-1,-,TRBJ2-3,TGCGCCAGCAGTGAGTTTCAGGGTCTCACGCAGTATTTT,CASSEFQGLTQYF
-,TRBV11-3,TRBD1,TRBJ1-2,TGTGCCAGCGAAGGACAGGGCGACTATGGCTACACCTTC,CASEGQGDYGYTF
-,TRBV12-5,-,TRBJ1-2,TGTGCTAGTGGTTTCTCCACAGGGAGCCATGGCTACACCTTC,CASGFSTGSHGYTF
-,TRBV12-3/TRBV12-4,-,TRBJ2-1,TGTGCCAGCAGTTTACCGGGTGAGCAGTTCTTC,CASSLPGEQFF
few,TRBV4-3,TRBD1,TRBJ1-3,TGCGCCAGCAGCCAAGAAAGGGACAGGGGAAGAAACACCATATATTTT,CASSQERDRGRNTIYF
once,TRBV4-3,-,TRBJ1-6,TGCGCCAGCAGCCAAGAAGGTGGGGCAAAAAATTCACCCCTCCACTTT,CASSQEGGAKNSPLHF
-,TRBV3-1/TRBV3-2,TRBD2,TRBJ2-3,TGTGCCAGCAGCCTGCGGACTAGAATCTCAGATACGCAGTATTTT,CASSLRTRISDTQYF
-,TRBV2,-,TRBJ2-7,TGTGCCAGCACTTTTGGCGGGGGCCCCTCCTACGAGCAGTACTTC,CASTFGGGPSYEQYF
-,TRBV7-2,TRBD2,TRBJ2-3,TGTGCCAGCGAGGGAGGGCGCACAGATACGCAGTATTTT,CASEGGRTDTQYF
-,TRBV10-2,-,TRBJ2-3,TGCGCCAGCAGTACACAGATTCTTGGCACAGATACGCAGTATTTT,CASSTQILGTDTQYF
-,TRBV29-1,TRBD2,TRBJ2-3,TGCAGCGTCCGGTTTAGCGGGTTTGCAGATACGCAGTATTTT,CSVRFSGFADTQYF
-,TRBV7-2,TRBD2,TRBJ2-1,TGTGCCAGCAGGCCTGCTAGCGGGAGTAGATATGAGCAGTTCTTC,CASRPASGSRYEQFF
-,TRBV20-1,-,TRBJ2-4,TGCAGTGCTAGTCGTGGGAAACTGGAGGGGAAGGCCAAAAACATTCAGTACTTC,CSASRGKLEGKAKNIQYF
-,TRBV19,-,TRBJ1-2,TGTGCCAGTAGTCCCCAGGGTGACTATGGCTACACCTTC,CASSPQGDYGYTF